This T cell receptor (beta chain) originates from a study of T cell responses to AZD1222 COVID-19 vaccine. General study findings and limits: Sampling captured repertoires only after the peak T cell response. Rises in breadth and depth of Spike-specific TCRs came after two AZD1222 doses.

TCRdb's copy holds only in-frame clones and misses some; the assay was immunoSEQ multiplex PCR. The sample holds around 120,000 clones, 87% seen once. Germline CDR1 LNHDA, CDR2 SQIVND (reference sequence). Trimming removed 7 bases at V and 0 bases at J, with 4 bases between. The CDR3 runs to 13 residues. On this clone: Its target is not known.

The chain links TRBV19 to TRBJ2-6; no clear D gene. This TCR came from an adult in good health. The sequences come from peripheral blood, collected on day 0 of AZD1222 vaccination. CDR3 protein: CASTGSGANVLTF. The DNA of the CDR3 is TGTGCCAGTACGGGCTCTGGGGCCAACGTCCTGACTTTC.